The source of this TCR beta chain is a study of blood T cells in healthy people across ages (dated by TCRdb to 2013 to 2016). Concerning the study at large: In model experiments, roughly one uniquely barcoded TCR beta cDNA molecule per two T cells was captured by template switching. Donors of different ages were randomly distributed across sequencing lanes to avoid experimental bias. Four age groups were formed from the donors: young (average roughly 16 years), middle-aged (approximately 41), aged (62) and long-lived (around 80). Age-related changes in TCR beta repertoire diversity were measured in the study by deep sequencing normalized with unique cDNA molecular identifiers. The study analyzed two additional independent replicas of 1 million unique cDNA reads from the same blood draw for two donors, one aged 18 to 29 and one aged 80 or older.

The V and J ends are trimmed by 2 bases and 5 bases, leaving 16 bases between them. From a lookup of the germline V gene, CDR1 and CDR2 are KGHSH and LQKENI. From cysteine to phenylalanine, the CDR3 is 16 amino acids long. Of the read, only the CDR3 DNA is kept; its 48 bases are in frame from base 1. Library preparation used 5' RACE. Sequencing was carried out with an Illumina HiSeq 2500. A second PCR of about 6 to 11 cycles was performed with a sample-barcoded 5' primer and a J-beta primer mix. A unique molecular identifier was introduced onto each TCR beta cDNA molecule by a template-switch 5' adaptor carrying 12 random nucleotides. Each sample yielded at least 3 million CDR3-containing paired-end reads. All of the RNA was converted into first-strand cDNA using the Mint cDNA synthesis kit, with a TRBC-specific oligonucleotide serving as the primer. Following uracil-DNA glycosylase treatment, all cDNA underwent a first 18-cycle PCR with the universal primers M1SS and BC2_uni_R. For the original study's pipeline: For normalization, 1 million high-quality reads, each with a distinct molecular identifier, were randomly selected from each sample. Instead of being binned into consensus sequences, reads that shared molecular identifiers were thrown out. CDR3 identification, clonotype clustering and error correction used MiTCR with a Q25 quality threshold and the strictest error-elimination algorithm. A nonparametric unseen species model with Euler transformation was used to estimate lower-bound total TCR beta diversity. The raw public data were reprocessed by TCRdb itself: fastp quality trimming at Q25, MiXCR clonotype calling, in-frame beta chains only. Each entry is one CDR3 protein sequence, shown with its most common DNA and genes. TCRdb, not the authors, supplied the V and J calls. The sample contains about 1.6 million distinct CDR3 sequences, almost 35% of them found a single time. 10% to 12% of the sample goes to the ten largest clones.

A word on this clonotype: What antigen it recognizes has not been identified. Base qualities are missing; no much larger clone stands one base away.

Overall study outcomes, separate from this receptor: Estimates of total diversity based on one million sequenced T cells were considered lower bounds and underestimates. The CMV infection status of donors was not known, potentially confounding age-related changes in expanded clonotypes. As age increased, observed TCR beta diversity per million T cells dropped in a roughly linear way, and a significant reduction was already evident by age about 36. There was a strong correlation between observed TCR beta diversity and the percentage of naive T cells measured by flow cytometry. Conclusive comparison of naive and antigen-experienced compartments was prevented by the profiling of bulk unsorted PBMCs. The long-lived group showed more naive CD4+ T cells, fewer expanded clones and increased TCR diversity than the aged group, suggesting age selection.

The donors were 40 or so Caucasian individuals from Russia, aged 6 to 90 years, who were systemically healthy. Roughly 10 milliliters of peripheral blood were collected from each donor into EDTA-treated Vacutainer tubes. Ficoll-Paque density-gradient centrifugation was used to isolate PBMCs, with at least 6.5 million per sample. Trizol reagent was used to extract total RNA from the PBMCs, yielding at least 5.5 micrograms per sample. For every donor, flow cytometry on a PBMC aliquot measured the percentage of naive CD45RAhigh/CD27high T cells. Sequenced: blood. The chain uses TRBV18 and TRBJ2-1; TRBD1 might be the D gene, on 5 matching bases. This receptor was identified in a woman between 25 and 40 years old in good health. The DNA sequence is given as TGTGCCAGCTCACCATACCGTACGGCAGGGAACAATGAGCAGTTCTTC. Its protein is CASSPYRTAGNNEQFF. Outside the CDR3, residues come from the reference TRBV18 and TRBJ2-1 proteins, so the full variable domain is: NAGVMQNPRHLVRRRGQEARLRCSPMKGHSHVYWYRQLPEEGLKFMVYLQKENIIDESGMPKERFSAEFPKEGPSILRIQQVVRGDSAAYFCASSPYRTAGNNEQFFGPGTRLTVL.